This T cell receptor (beta chain) was sequenced during a study of blood T cells in healthy people across ages. Whole-study results and caveats: Both naive CD4+ cell counts and diversity were greater in long-lived donors than in aged donors. Estimated diversity, derived from one million T cells, was regarded as an underestimate.

Combining a sample-barcoded 5' primer with a J-beta primer mix, a second PCR ran for about 6 to 11 cycles. TCRdb used MiXCR to reprocess the 5' RACE reads, holding one entry per CDR3 protein. Altogether 1.8 million or so distinct CDR3 sequences are present, 35% to 50% being singletons, with the ten largest covering under 25%. This clonotype was detected only a few times. No antigen is known for it. Donors gave around 10 milliliters of peripheral blood apiece. Germline V lookup: CDR1 MDHEN, CDR2 SYDVKM. The CDR3 has 17 residues. After removal of 3 bases from V and 0 bases from J, the junction contained 5 bases not matched to a gene.

Sequencing was done on a sample of blood. The chain couples TRBV28 to TRBJ2-6, with 7 bases that match TRBD1. The TCR was taken from a human donor in good health. CDR3 residues: CASSLGTDYSGANVLTF. For the CDR3, the DNA is TGTGCCAGCAGTTTGGGGACAGACTACTCTGGGGCCAACGTCCTGACTTTC.